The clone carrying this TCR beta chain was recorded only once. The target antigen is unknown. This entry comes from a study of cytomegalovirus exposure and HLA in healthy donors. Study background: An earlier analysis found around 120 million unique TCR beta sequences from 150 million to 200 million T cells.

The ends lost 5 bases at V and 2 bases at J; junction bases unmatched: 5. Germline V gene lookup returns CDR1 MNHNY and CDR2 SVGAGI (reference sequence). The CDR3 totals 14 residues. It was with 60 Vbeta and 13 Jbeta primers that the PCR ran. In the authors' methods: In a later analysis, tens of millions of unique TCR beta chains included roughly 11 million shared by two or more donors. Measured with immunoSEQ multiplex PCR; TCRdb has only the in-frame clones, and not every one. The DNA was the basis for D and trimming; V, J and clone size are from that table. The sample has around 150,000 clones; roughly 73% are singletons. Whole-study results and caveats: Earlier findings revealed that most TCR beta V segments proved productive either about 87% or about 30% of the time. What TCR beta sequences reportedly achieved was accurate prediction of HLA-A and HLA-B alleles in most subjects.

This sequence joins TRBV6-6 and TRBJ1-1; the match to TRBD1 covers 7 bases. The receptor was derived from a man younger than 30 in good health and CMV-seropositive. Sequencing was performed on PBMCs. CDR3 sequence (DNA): TGTGCCAGCAGTCGGGACAGCCAAAACACTGAAGCTTTCTTT. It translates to CASSRDSQNTEAFF.